The T cell receptor beta chain described here comes from a study of cytomegalovirus exposure and HLA in healthy donors. Study outcomes and limitations: In a later analysis, DRB1 alleles had the most associated TCRs; HLA-C alleles the fewest.

This clone was seen a single time. Antigen: not known. Germline CDR1 and CDR2: MDHEN and SYDVKM. The CDR3 length is 16 residues. V shed 6 bases, J shed 2 bases, and the junction held 10 bases outside the gene matches. Primers for the PCR totalled 60 Vbeta and 13 Jbeta. This table comes from immunoSEQ multiplex PCR, and its TCRdb copy is limited to in-frame clones, with some not included. The table lists 200,000 to 250,000 clones, more than 60% of them singletons. This chain connects TRBV28 to TRBJ1-5; 7 bases match TRBD1. This receptor was taken from a man aged 50 or older in good health and CMV-seronegative. The sequenced sample was PBMCs. CDR3 amino acids: CASSSGNRGGNQPQHF. Written as DNA, the CDR3 is TGTGCCAGCAGCTCCGGGAACAGGGGAGGCAATCAGCCCCAGCATTTT.